This T cell receptor beta chain was found in a study of T-cell reconstitution after alpha-beta-depleted transplantation in children. This clonotype has at least ten counts. This sample's TCRbeta library carried unique molecular identifier barcodes. From the PCR reads, TCRdb called clonotypes with MiXCR, one entry per CDR3 protein. Altogether approximately 290,000 distinct CDR3 sequences are present, approximately 10% being singletons, with the ten largest covering around 20%. V was pared by 2 bases and J by 9 bases, with 13 bases of the junction left unmatched. The length of the CDR3 is 17 residues. Germline loops: CDR1 MNHEY, CDR2 SVGAGI.

Sequenced material: peripheral blood, taken 180 days after TCRalphabeta/CD19-depleted stem cell transplant. This chain connects TRBV6-5 to TRBJ2-1, with 10 bases aligning to TRBD2. This clonotype originated in a male patient between 2 and 15 years old who had a stem cell transplant for chronic granulomatous disease, so the T cells may come from the graft donor. The CDR3 coding sequence is TGTGCCAGCAGTTACCCTCAGCTAGCGGGGGACCCCAGTGAGCAGTTCTTC. It codes for CASSYPQLAGDPSEQFF.